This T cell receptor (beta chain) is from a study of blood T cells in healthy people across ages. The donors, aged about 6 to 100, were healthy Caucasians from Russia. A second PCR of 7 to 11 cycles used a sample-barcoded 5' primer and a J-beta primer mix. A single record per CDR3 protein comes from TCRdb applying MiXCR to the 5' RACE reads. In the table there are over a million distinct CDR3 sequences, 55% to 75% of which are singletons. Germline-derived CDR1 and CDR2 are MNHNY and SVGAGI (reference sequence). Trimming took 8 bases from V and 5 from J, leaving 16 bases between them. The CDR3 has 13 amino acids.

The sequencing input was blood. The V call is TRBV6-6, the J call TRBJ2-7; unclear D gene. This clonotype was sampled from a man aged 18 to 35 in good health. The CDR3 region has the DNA TGTGCCAGCTTTCGGACCATCTCAGACGAGCAGTACTTC. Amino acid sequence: CASFRTISDEQYF.